The 24 T cell receptor beta chains below come from one sample, sequenced in a study of beta chain features in type 1 diabetes. Findings and caveats of the study: Shorter TCRB CDR3s, moderately but significantly so, marked every one of the four CD4+ subsets in Type 1 diabetes patients.

Reverse transcribing all isolated RNA meant expressed TCRB transcripts were sequenced. Sequencing used immunoSEQ multiplex PCR; TCRdb keeps in-frame clones, though not all of them. Of 630,000 or so clones in the sample, 11% to 15% were seen once. No antigen has been identified for these receptors. The sequenced material came from naive CD4+ T cells from blood. Receptors were obtained from a man aged 18 to 35 with type 1 diabetes.

V gene TRBV11-3 combines with J gene TRBJ2-3; 12 bases are shared with TRBD2. The CDR3 has 16 residues. Germline lookup yields CDR1 SGHNT and CDR2 YENEEA. The junction had 3 bases not matched to a gene; V was cut back by 5 bases and J by 0 bases. The CDR3 sequence is CASSPGTSGSTDTQYF. The CDR3 DNA is TGTGCCAGCAGCCCCGGGACTAGCGGGAGCACAGATACGCAGTATTTT.

This chain links TRBV15 with TRBJ2-3; D might be TRBD2 (5 bases). Germline lookup yields CDR1 LNHNV and CDR2 YYDKDF (reference sequence). The V gene lost 0 bases and the J gene lost 0 bases, with 10 bases spanning the gap. This CDR3 has 16 amino acids. Here the CDR3 reads CATSRDQRSSTDTQYF. For the CDR3, the DNA is TGTGCCACCAGCAGAGATCAGCGGTCTAGCACAGATACGCAGTATTTT.

This clone was observed a few times. The V call is TRBV30, the J call TRBJ2-6, with 15 positions matching TRBD2. Germline CDR1 reads GTSNPN; CDR2 reads SVGIG (reference sequence). V was clipped by 3 bases and J by 0 bases; unmatched bases: 0. CDR3 length: 17 residues. The CDR3, as DNA: TGTGCCTGGAGGGGACTAGCGGGAGGCTCTGGGGCCAACGTCCTGACTTTC. It yields the protein CAWRGLAGGSGANVLTF.

This CDR3 is CASSQQVLSGVTGELFF. CDR3 DNA: TGCGCCAGCAGCCAACAAGTTCTGTCGGGGGTCACCGGGGAGCTGTTTTTT. The rearrangement links TRBV4-3 to TRBJ2-2, with a possible D match to TRBD2 (6 bases). Trimming removed 2 bases at V and 4 bases at J, with 17 bases between. The CDR3 covers 17 residues. Per germline, CDR1 LGHNA and CDR2 YSLEER.

This clone came up a few times. The chain employs TRBV7-2 and TRBJ2-7, with no clear D. V lost 0 bases and J 6 bases, leaving 6 bases between the germline ends. The CDR3 loop spans 12 amino acids. Germline CDR1 SGHTA, CDR2 FQGNSA. This CDR3 reads CASSLAAREQYF. The CDR3 nucleotides are TGTGCCAGCAGCTTAGCGGCCCGCGAGCAGTACTTC.

This clone was detected only a few times. The V call is TRBV6-5, the J call TRBJ2-4; the D gene is possibly TRBD1 (6 bases). Germline V lookup: CDR1 MNHEY, CDR2 SVGAGI. Trimming removed 7 bases at V and 8 bases at J, with 9 bases between. The CDR3 extends over 11 amino acids. CDR3 residues: CASKDRDIQYF. The CDR3 bases are TGTGCCAGCAAGGACAGAGACATTCAGTACTTC.

The CDR3 sequence: CASSLAPAGAGDEQYF. CDR3 bases: TGCGCCAGCAGCTTGGCCCCAGCGGGAGCGGGCGACGAGCAGTACTTC. This chain uses TRBV5-1 with TRBJ2-7; 8 bases map to TRBD2. CDR3 length: 16 residues. The germline CDR1 and CDR2 sequences are SGHRS and YFSETQ. V trimming: 0 bases; J trimming: 5 bases; junction bases outside the gene matches: 10.

The chain recombines TRBV5-4 with TRBJ1-2; D uncertain. The germline gives CDR1 SGHNT, CDR2 YYREEE (reference sequence). Deletions cut 0 bases from V and 2 bases from J, with 5 bases between. This CDR3 region has 13 residues. As DNA, the CDR3 is TGTGCCAGCAGCTTGGACGGGAACTATGGCTACACCTTC. Translation gives CASSLDGNYGYTF.

V usage is TRBV30 and J usage is TRBJ2-3; D is ambiguous. Germline CDR1 GTSNPN, CDR2 SVGIG (reference sequence). This CDR3 contains 14 residues. The V and J ends lost 0 bases and 2 bases respectively, with 9 bases between them. CDR3 bases: TGTGCCTGGAGTGTAAGTGACATCACAGATACGCAGTATTTT. Translating it yields CAWSVSDITDTQYF.

This clone was seen only a few times. The gene calls are TRBV30 and TRBJ1-2, with a weak D call TRBD1 (5 bases). The CDR3 length is 14 residues. The germline V gene encodes CDR1 GTSNPN and CDR2 SVGIG (reference sequence). Trimming left V 2 bases short and J 4 bases short, with 14 bases between. CDR3 bases: TGTGCCTGGAGTAGGGACTCTAACGGCTATGGCTACACCTTC. Translation: CAWSRDSNGYGYTF. The whole variable domain, remainder taken from reference TRBV30 and TRBJ1-2, is SQTIHQWPATLVQPVGSPLSLECTVEGTSNPNLYWYRQAAGRGLQLLFYSVGIGQISSEVPQNLSASRPQDRQFILSSKKLLLSDSGFYLCAWSRDSNGYGYTFGSGTRLTVV.

The rearrangement links TRBV14 to TRBJ2-1, with 8 bases fitting TRBD2. With 4 bases clipped from V and 0 bases from J, the junction kept 8 bases outside the gene matches. CDR3 length: 17 residues. Germline V gene lookup returns CDR1 SGHDN and CDR2 FVKESK. The CDR3 loop is CASSLYTSGNSYNEQFF. In DNA, the CDR3 is TGTGCCAGCAGCCTTTATACTAGCGGTAACTCCTACAATGAGCAGTTCTTC. Combining the CDR3 with reference TRBV14 and TRBJ2-1 gives the whole variable domain EAGVTQFPSHSVIEKGQTVTLRCDPISGHDNLYWYRRVMGKEIKFLLHFVKESKQDESGMPNNRFLAERTGGTYSTLKVQPAELEDSGVYFCASSLYTSGNSYNEQFFGPGTRLTVL.

This clone was observed a handful of times. The V gene is TRBV28, the J gene TRBJ2-1; 8 bases line up with TRBD1. This CDR3 is 13 amino acids long. Germline assignment: CDR1 MDHEN and CDR2 SYDVKM. Trimming at V came to 9 bases and at J to 0 bases, leaving 1 base not matched to a gene. CDR3 protein: CASTGGSYNEQFF. The CDR3 DNA follows: TGTGCCAGTACAGGGGGCTCCTACAATGAGCAGTTCTTC.

The chain carries TRBV5-1 and TRBJ2-3; TRBD2 might be the D (5 bases). The germline V gene has CDR1 SGHRS and CDR2 YFSETQ. Deletions cut 5 bases from V and 1 base from J, with 14 bases between. This CDR3 region has 15 residues. The CDR3 here is CASRWTLGGTDTQYF. In nucleotides, the CDR3 is TGCGCCAGCAGATGGACTCTGGGAGGCACAGATACGCAGTATTTT.

The chain combines TRBV29-1 with TRBJ2-7; D may be TRBD2 (5 bases). Trimming stripped 7 bases from V and 3 bases from J, with 13 bases between. This CDR3 has 12 residues. Per germline, CDR1 SQVTM and CDR2 ANQGSEA. The CDR3 sequence is CSASVGNYEQYF. In DNA, the CDR3 is TGCAGCGCAAGTGTCGGGAACTACGAGCAGTACTTC.

The chain employs TRBV6-6 and TRBJ1-2; the D gene is possibly TRBD1 (5 bases). The CDR3 is 16 residues long. Germline V gene data show CDR1 as MNHNY and CDR2 as SVGAGI (reference sequence). The ends were cut back, 7 bases at V and 7 bases at J, with 25 bases in the middle. CDR3 protein: CASTPLRGPSGGGYTF. CDR3 DNA: TGTGCCAGCACCCCCCTAAGGGGTCCGAGTGGGGGTGGCTACACCTTC.

This clone was counted a few times. V usage is TRBV21-1 and J usage is TRBJ2-3; whether TRBD2, the table's D call, matches the DNA was not checked. TRBV21-1 is recorded as a pseudogene. The length of the CDR3 is 15 residues. The CDR3, as DNA: TGTGCCAGCAGCCCTTGGGAGGTGTACACAGATACGCAGTATTTT. Translating it yields CASSPWEVYTDTQYF.

The chain employs TRBV2 and TRBJ1-1, with D tentatively TRBD1 (5 bases). Germline CDR1 SNHLY, CDR2 FYNNEI. V was pared by 1 base and J by 7 bases, with 10 bases between. CDR3 size: 13 residues. CDR3 loop: CASSEGRGGEAFF. The DNA for the CDR3 is TGTGCCAGCAGTGAAGGAAGGGGCGGTGAAGCTTTCTTT.

The chain has TRBV6-5 and TRBJ2-1; 7 bases align to TRBD1. J lost 4 bases, V lost 6 bases, and 3 bases had no gene match. The CDR3 spans 13 residues. Germline V gene lookup returns CDR1 MNHEY and CDR2 SVGAGI. This chain's CDR3 is CASSLGQYNEQFF. CDR3 sequence (DNA): TGTGCCAGCAGCTTGGGACAGTACAATGAGCAGTTCTTC.

The chain combines TRBV28 with TRBJ2-3; 7 bases line up with TRBD1. Trimming at V came to 7 bases and at J to 6 bases, leaving 7 bases not matched to a gene. This CDR3 is 13 amino acids long. The germline V gene has CDR1 MDHEN and CDR2 SYDVKM. The CDR3 is CASKPGGRDTQYF. CDR3 DNA: TGTGCCAGCAAGCCAGGGGGTCGGGATACGCAGTATTTT.

This chain joins TRBV6-1 and TRBJ1-2, with 7 bases identical to TRBD1. Trimming at V came to 2 bases and at J to 6 bases, leaving 6 bases not matched to a gene. CDR3 size: 14 residues. Germline lookup yields CDR1 MNHNS and CDR2 SASEGT. The DNA of the CDR3 is TGTGCCAGCAGTGAACGGCGACAGGGTCATGGCTACACCTTC. Its translation: CASSERRQGHGYTF.

J is TRBJ2-4 and V is TRBV2; weak D call: TRBD1 (5 bases). Germline loops: CDR1 SNHLY, CDR2 FYNNEI. CDR3 length: 13 amino acids. V was cut by 5 bases and J by 8 bases, with 13 bases left in between. CDR3: CASSRTKADIQYF. CDR3 sequence (DNA): TGTGCCAGCAGTCGGACAAAGGCGGACATTCAGTACTTC.

In DNA, the CDR3 is TGTGCCTGGAAAACTAGCGGGAGTTCCCATGAGCAGTTCTTC. As protein: CAWKTSGSSHEQFF. The genes are TRBV30 and TRBJ2-1, with 11 bases aligning to TRBD2. Trimming cost V 4 bases and J 8 bases; bases outside gene matches: 7. From germline, CDR1 is GTSNPN and CDR2 SVGIG (reference sequence). This CDR3 has 14 residues.

V usage is TRBV2 and J usage is TRBJ1-6, with TRBD1 as a possible D gene (6 bases). CDR1 and CDR2 (germline): SNHLY, FYNNEI. The CDR3 has 16 amino acids. Trimming removed 8 bases at V and 0 bases at J, with 14 bases between. As DNA, the CDR3 is TGTGCCAGCGGAAGCACAGGGAGCTCCTATAATTCACCCCTCCACTTT. Encoded protein: CASGSTGSSYNSPLHF.

This clone was counted only a few times. The rearrangement links TRBV7-6 to TRBJ2-1; tentative D call: TRBD1 (5 bases). Germline loops: CDR1 SGHVS, CDR2 FNYEAQ. Trimming pared 1 base from V and 7 bases from J, leaving 8 bases between. This CDR3 has 13 residues. The CDR3 is CASSLEYRNEQFF. The DNA of the CDR3 is TGTGCCAGCAGCTTAGAATACAGGAATGAGCAGTTCTTC. The complete variable domain, with remaining parts taken from reference TRBV7-6 and TRBJ2-1, reads GAGVSQSPRYKVTKRGQDVALRCDPISGHVSLYWYRQALGQGPEFLTYFNYEAQQDKSGLPNDRFSAERPEGSISTLTIQRTEQRDSAMYRCASSLEYRNEQFFGPGTRLTVL.